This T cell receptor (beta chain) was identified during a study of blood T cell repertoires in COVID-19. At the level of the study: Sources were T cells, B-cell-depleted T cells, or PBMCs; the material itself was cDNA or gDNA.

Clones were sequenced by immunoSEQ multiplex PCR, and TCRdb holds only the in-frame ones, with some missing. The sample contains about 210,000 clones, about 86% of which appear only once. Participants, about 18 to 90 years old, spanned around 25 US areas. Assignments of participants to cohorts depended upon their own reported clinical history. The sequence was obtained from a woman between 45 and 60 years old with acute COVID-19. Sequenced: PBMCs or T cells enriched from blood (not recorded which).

The CDR3 is CASSPAVKSTDTQYF. In nucleotides, the CDR3 is TGTGCCAGCTCACCGGCCGTAAAAAGCACAGATACGCAGTATTTT. The chain uses TRBV18 and TRBJ2-3; no firm D call. CDR3 size: 15 residues. Trimming took off 3 bases at V and 0 bases at J, with 10 bases between the two ends. Germline V gene lookup returns CDR1 KGHSH and CDR2 LQKENI.